One T cell receptor (beta chain) is described in this entry. These data are taken from a study of low-dose radiotherapy and immunotherapy resistance in tumors. TRAV- and TRBV-specific primers were used for first-strand cDNA, which covered alpha and beta chains. For amplifying TCRs, the PCR ran for about 20 cycles with Phusion, which was used together with a constant-region primer and the adapter on the V primers. TCRdb processed the reads anew with MiXCR; each CDR3 protein has one entry. The profile shows under 15,000 distinct CDR3 sequences, over 55% of them singletons. The clonotype was recovered from a human donor with advanced metastatic prostate, ovarian, gallbladder or colorectal cancer (not recorded which). This table probably holds off-target reads from a library built for another chain.

CDR3 residues: CSATGTGFYEQYF. The CDR3 region has the DNA TGCAGTGCCACCGGGACAGGGTTCTACGAGCAGTACTTC. The V call is TRBV20-1, the J call TRBJ2-7, with 9 nucleotides matching TRBD1. The length of the CDR3 is 13 residues. V lost 6 bases to trimming and J lost 3 bases; unmatched junction nucleotides: 6. Germline CDR1 DFQATT, CDR2 SNEGSKA (reference sequence).